A selection of T cell receptor beta chains follows, all from one sample in a study of T cell changes during pregnancy in multiple sclerosis. Repertoires were generated with immunoSEQ multiplex PCR, while TCRdb's copy carries only in-frame clones and drops some. The repertoire has tens of thousands of clones, approximately 90% of them found once; the top ten carry about 11%. The source material was CD8+ T cells from peripheral blood mononuclear cells, sampled in the third trimester of pregnancy. These receptors were obtained from a female donor with multiple sclerosis, enrolled in a pregnancy study. CDR3s include the opening cysteine and the closing phenylalanine or tryptophan. Each record gives: J gene, clone size, D gene, V gene, CDR3 protein, CDR3 DNA. D genes are given only for firm matches. Rows give clone size only sometimes, using once, few, many, or a class for an expanded clone.

J: TRBJ1-1
size: .
D: TRBD1
V: TRBV10-3
CDR3: CAITEGDSPNTEAFF
DNA: TGTGCCATCACCGAAGGGGACAGCCCGAACACTGAAGCTTTCTTT

J: TRBJ1-2
size: once
D: .
V: TRBV2
CDR3: CASQSGGAWGYTF
DNA: TGTGCCAGCCAGTCCGGAGGAGCTTGGGGCTACACCTTC

J: TRBJ1-1
size: .
D: TRBD1
V: TRBV6-6
CDR3: CASSSGQGVNGEAFF
DNA: TGTGCCAGCAGTTCGGGACAGGGGGTAAATGGTGAAGCTTTCTTT

J: TRBJ1-1
size: .
D: .
V: TRBV5-5
CDR3: CASSSEDWAEAFF
DNA: TGTGCCAGCAGCTCTGAGGACTGGGCTGAAGCTTTCTTT

J: TRBJ1-1
size: .
D: .
V: TRBV7-2
CDR3: CASSLELGGRDEAFF
DNA: TGTGCCAGCAGCTTAGAATTGGGGGGGAGGGATGAAGCTTTCTTT

J: TRBJ1-5
size: .
D: TRBD1
V: TRBV7-2
CDR3: CASSWTGLGQPQHF
DNA: TGTGCCAGCAGCTGGACAGGGTTGGGGCAGCCCCAGCATTTT

J: TRBJ1-1
size: .
D: .
V: TRBV28
CDR3: CASSLFSGNTEAFF
DNA: TGTGCCAGCAGTTTATTTTCCGGGAACACTGAAGCTTTCTTT

J: TRBJ2-2
size: .
D: .
V: TRBV25-1
CDR3: CASSPGGAEAGELFF
DNA: TGTGCCAGCAGTCCGGGGGGCGCGGAAGCCGGGGAGCTGTTTTTT

J: TRBJ2-1
size: once
D: TRBD2
V: TRBV19
CDR3: CASSSGSFSEQFF
DNA: TGTGCCAGTAGTAGCGGGAGCTTTTCTGAGCAGTTCTTC

J: TRBJ2-7
size: .
D: .
V: TRBV15
CDR3: CATTSTDEQYF
DNA: TGTGCCACCACTTCGACAGACGAGCAGTACTTC

J: TRBJ1-6
size: .
D: .
V: TRBV10-3
CDR3: CAISEEGTLLGTVLNSPLHF
DNA: TGTGCCATCAGTGAGGAGGGGACACTCTTAGGAACGGTTTTGAATTCACCCCTCCACTTT

J: TRBJ1-6
size: .
D: .
V: TRBV13
CDR3: CASSSFGTGGFSPLHF
DNA: TGTGCCAGCAGCTCCTTCGGGACCGGGGGTTTTTCACCCCTCCACTTT

J: TRBJ1-2
size: few
D: .
V: TRBV27
CDR3: CASSLLGEGPGYTF
DNA: TGTGCCAGCAGTTTATTGGGGGAGGGACCCGGCTACACCTTC

J: TRBJ2-5
size: .
D: .
V: TRBV28
CDR3: CASSTLTGGVETQYF
DNA: TGTGCCAGCAGTACCTTGACAGGTGGGGTAGAGACCCAGTACTTC

J: TRBJ2-7
size: few
D: .
V: TRBV7-2
CDR3: CASTPGGPHPSEQYF
DNA: TGTGCCAGCACTCCCGGGGGGCCCCATCCGTCCGAGCAGTACTTC

J: TRBJ2-4
size: .
D: .
V: TRBV4-1
CDR3: CASSQDGNIQYF
DNA: TGCGCCAGCAGCCAAGACGGGAACATTCAGTACTTC

J: TRBJ1-2
size: .
D: TRBD1
V: TRBV9
CDR3: CASSATSGGLNYGYTF
DNA: TGTGCCAGCAGCGCCACCTCAGGGGGCTTAAACTATGGCTACACCTTC

J: TRBJ2-2
size: .
D: TRBD2
V: TRBV11-3
CDR3: CASSPFRGLAINTGELFF
DNA: TGTGCCAGCAGCCCTTTCCGAGGACTAGCTATTAACACCGGGGAGCTGTTTTTT

J: TRBJ2-5
size: .
D: TRBD2
V: TRBV2
CDR3: CACQAGTGTQYF
DNA: TGTGCCTGTCAAGCGGGGACCGGGACCCAGTACTTC

J: TRBJ2-7
size: .
D: TRBD2
V: TRBV9
CDR3: CASSFGPSGETNEQYF
DNA: TGTGCCAGCAGCTTCGGCCCTAGCGGGGAAACTAACGAGCAGTACTTC

J: TRBJ1-5
size: .
D: TRBD1
V: TRBV28
CDR3: CASTVDRVNNQPQHF
DNA: TGTGCCAGCACCGTCGACAGGGTTAACAATCAGCCCCAGCATTTT

J: TRBJ2-7
size: .
D: .
V: TRBV7-9
CDR3: CASSSQGGSWDEQYF
DNA: TGTGCCAGCAGCTCACAGGGGGGGAGCTGGGACGAGCAGTACTTC

J: TRBJ1-4
size: .
D: TRBD1
V: TRBV7-9
CDR3: CASKDRDSVNEKLFF
DNA: TGTGCCAGCAAAGACCGGGACAGCGTAAATGAAAAACTGTTTTTT

J: TRBJ1-5
size: .
D: .
V: TRBV10-2
CDR3: CASTSSGQSYQPQHF
DNA: TGCGCCAGCACGAGTTCAGGACAGAGTTATCAGCCCCAGCATTTT

J: TRBJ2-7
size: .
D: TRBD2
V: TRBV25-1
CDR3: CASKRGLYEQYF
DNA: TGTGCCAGCAAGCGGGGACTCTACGAGCAGTACTTC

J: TRBJ2-7
size: .
D: TRBD2
V: TRBV29-1
CDR3: CSVEELAGAYEQYF
DNA: TGCAGCGTTGAAGAACTAGCGGGAGCCTACGAGCAGTACTTC

J: TRBJ2-3
size: .
D: TRBD2
V: TRBV11-2
CDR3: CASSSLTSGTDTQYF
DNA: TGTGCCAGCAGCTCTTTGACTAGCGGCACAGATACGCAGTATTTT

J: TRBJ1-1
size: .
D: .
V: TRBV6-1
CDR3: CAIQTGNTEAFF
DNA: TGTGCCATCCAGACTGGGAACACTGAAGCTTTCTTT

J: TRBJ1-2
size: .
D: .
V: TRBV11-2
CDR3: CASSLNRDNYGYTF
DNA: TGTGCCAGCAGCTTAAATAGAGATAACTATGGCTACACCTTC

J: TRBJ2-7
size: .
D: .
V: TRBV12-5
CDR3: CASVIPEAGAQEMEQYF
DNA: TGTGCTAGTGTCATCCCCGAGGCGGGTGCCCAAGAAATGGAGCAGTACTTC

J: TRBJ1-3
size: .
D: .
V: TRBV11-2
CDR3: CASSLERGPSGNTIYF
DNA: TGTGCCAGCAGCTTAGAGCGGGGGCCCTCTGGAAACACCATATATTTT

J: TRBJ2-1
size: .
D: TRBD1
V: TRBV5-8
CDR3: CASSLGDSYNEQFF
DNA: TGTGCCAGCAGCTTGGGGGACAGCTACAATGAGCAGTTCTTC

J: TRBJ1-1
size: .
D: TRBD1
V: TRBV5-4
CDR3: CASSSRDRVWDTEAFF
DNA: TGTGCCAGCAGCTCCCGGGACAGGGTTTGGGACACTGAAGCTTTCTTT